The 10 T cell receptor beta chains in this list originate from one sample, sequenced in a study of shared clonotypes between healthy human individuals. Sequenced by immunoSEQ multiplex PCR; TCRdb stores in-frame clones only, minus some. Among over 1.4 million clones listed, about 96% were seen once. Sequencing input: naive CD4+ T cells sorted from blood. Sample subset: CD45RA+ positively selected. All receptors derive from a man in his thirties or forties in good health.

This chain joins TRBV27 and TRBJ2-7; TRBD1 matches 7 bases. CDR3 length equals 15 residues. Germline V gives CDR1 MNHEY, CDR2 SMNVEV (reference sequence). V was pared by 6 bases and J by 2 bases, with 10 bases of the junction left unmatched. For the CDR3, the DNA is TGTGCCAGCAGCTTTATCTGGACAGGACCCTACGAGCAGTACTTC. This gives the protein CASSFIWTGPYEQYF.

The V gene is TRBV5-1, the J gene TRBJ1-4; D is unclear. This CDR3 is 14 amino acids long. Trimming took 4 bases from V and 3 from J, leaving 10 bases between them. Germline lookup yields CDR1 SGHRS and CDR2 YFSETQ. The DNA for the CDR3 is TGCGCCAGCAGCGCGAATCTCGCTAATGAAAAACTGTTTTTT. Amino acids: CASSANLANEKLFF.

The chain carries TRBV11-2 and TRBJ1-1; weak D call: TRBD1 (5 bases). Trimming removed 0 bases from V and 5 bases from J, with 13 bases in between. This CDR3 spans 15 amino acids. Germline V gives CDR1 SGHAT, CDR2 FQNNGV. The CDR3 DNA is TGTGCCAGCAGCTTAGAATCCTCGGGGGGTACTGAAGCTTTCTTT. Its translation is CASSLESSGGTEAFF. The variable domain in full, with the rest retrieved from reference TRBV11-2 and TRBJ1-1, is EAGVAQSPRYKIIEKRQSVAFWCNPISGHATLYWYQQILGQGPKLLIQFQNNGVVDDSQLPKDRFSAERLKGVDSTLKIQPAKLEDSAVYLCASSLESSGGTEAFFGQGTRLTVV.

The V and J genes are TRBV28 and TRBJ2-7; 13 positions match TRBD2. J gave up 3 bases and V 7 bases, and 6 bases lay outside the gene matches. This CDR3 comprises 15 residues. Germline V gene lookup returns CDR1 MDHEN and CDR2 SYDVKM. CDR3 sequence: CASTWGLAGIYEQYF. DNA of the CDR3: TGTGCCAGCACCTGGGGACTAGCGGGGATCTACGAGCAGTACTTC.

The chain combines TRBV6-4 with TRBJ2-6; perhaps TRBD1 as D (5 bases). CDR3 size: 15 residues. The germline CDR1 and CDR2 sequences are MRHNA and SNTAGT. V gave up 2 bases and J gave up 2 bases, with 7 bases separating them. The CDR3 here is CASSDQGTGANVLTF. The DNA of the CDR3 is TGTGCCAGCAGTGACCAGGGTACTGGGGCCAACGTCCTGACTTTC.

The rearrangement links TRBV7-2 to TRBJ2-7; TRBD2 is a possible D gene (7 bases). The germline V and J ends were trimmed by 3 bases and 4 bases, with 16 bases remaining between them. CDR3 size: 15 residues. CDR1 and CDR2 from the germline V gene are SGHTA and FQGNSA. The CDR3 spells CASSFPHGGRYEQYF. The CDR3, as DNA: TGTGCCAGCAGCTTCCCACACGGGGGGCGATACGAGCAGTACTTC.

The J gene is TRBJ2-1, the V gene TRBV19; D not certain. The CDR3 has 13 residues. Trimming cost V 5 bases and J 5 bases, with 10 bases left between them. The germline CDR1 and CDR2 sequences are LNHDA and SQIVND (reference sequence). CDR3 bases: TGTGCCAGTAGTCGGTCAGAGAACAATGAGCAGTTCTTC. Amino acids: CASSRSENNEQFF.

J is TRBJ1-1 and V is TRBV14; a weak D match, TRBD1 (5 bases). The CDR3 runs to 13 residues. CDR1 SGHDN and CDR2 FVKESK come from the germline V gene. Trimming took off 4 bases at V and 5 bases at J, with 11 bases between the two ends. DNA for the CDR3: TGTGCCAGCAGCCGACAGCCAAGGACTGAAGCTTTCTTT. Encoded protein: CASSRQPRTEAFF. Variable domain in full (rest from reference TRBV14 and TRBJ1-1): EAGVTQFPSHSVIEKGQTVTLRCDPISGHDNLYWYRRVMGKEIKFLLHFVKESKQDESGMPNNRFLAERTGGTYSTLKVQPAELEDSGVYFCASSRQPRTEAFFGQGTRLTVV.

V gene TRBV19 combines with J gene TRBJ2-5; no firm D call. This CDR3 has 13 amino acids. CDR1 and CDR2 from the germline V gene are LNHDA and SQIVND (reference sequence). The germline V and J ends were trimmed by 3 bases and 8 bases, with 13 bases remaining between them. CDR3 sequence (DNA): TGTGCCAGTAGTATTGACGGATTGTTAACCCAGTACTTC. Translated: CASSIDGLLTQYF.

The CDR3 loop reads CASSQSLDSPRIYEQYF. CDR3 sequence (DNA): TGTGCCAGCAGCCAATCCTTGGACAGCCCCAGAATCTACGAGCAGTACTTC. The gene calls are TRBV4-2 and TRBJ2-7; a weak D match, TRBD1 (6 bases). Per germline, CDR1 LGHNA and CDR2 YNFKEQ. V was shortened by 2 bases and J by 3 bases, with 20 bases between the two germline ends. The CDR3 runs to 17 residues.